The entry below gives a single TCR beta chain sequence along with its context. As yet, its antigen is unknown. The ends were cut back, 0 bases at V and 1 base at J, with 9 bases in the middle. The CDR3 is 15 amino acids. Germline assignment: CDR1 SGDLS and CDR2 YYNGEE. The sample belongs to a study of Ad26.COV2.S vaccination and SARS-CoV-2 variants. Study in general: Donor joined the COV1001 Ad26.COV2.S trial arm.

Treatment defined: roughly 18 received Ad26.COV2.S at low or high dose, single or two shots; about 5 received placebo; per-sample allocation not given. Day 63 after the first vaccine or placebo injection was the time point for sampling. Spike of the Wuhan-strain SARS-CoV-2 was expressed by an Ad26 vector, which formed the vaccine. The assay was immunoSEQ multiplex PCR, and TCRdb's table has in-frame clones only and misses some. The sample has hundreds of thousands of clones, roughly 90% seen once. Study-wide findings and caveats: Vaccinees and placebo recipients showed similar non-spike TCR breadth. Responses of spike-specific T cells (both CD8+ and CD4+) reportedly showed substantial breadth after vaccination.

The sequencing here drew on peripheral blood, taken in a trial of Ad26.COV2.S vaccine versus placebo. The chain employs TRBV9 and TRBJ2-3; D possibly matches TRBD1 or TRBD2 (5 bases each). The receptor's source is a person between 18 and 65 years old who received the Ad26.COV2.S COVID-19 vaccine or a placebo. CDR3 nucleotides: TGTGCCAGCAGCGTAGCTCGGGGACGCACAGATACGCAGTATTTT. Protein sequence: CASSVARGRTDTQYF.